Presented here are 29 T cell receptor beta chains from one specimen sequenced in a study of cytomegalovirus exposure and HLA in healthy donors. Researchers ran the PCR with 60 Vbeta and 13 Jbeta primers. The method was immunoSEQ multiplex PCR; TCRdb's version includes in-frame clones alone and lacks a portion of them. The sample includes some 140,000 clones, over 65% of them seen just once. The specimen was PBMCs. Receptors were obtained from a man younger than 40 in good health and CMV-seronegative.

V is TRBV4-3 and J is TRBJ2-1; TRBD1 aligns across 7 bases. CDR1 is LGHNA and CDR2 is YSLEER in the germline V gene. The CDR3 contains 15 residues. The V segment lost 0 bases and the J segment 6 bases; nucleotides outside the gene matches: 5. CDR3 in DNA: TGCGCCAGCAGCCAAGATGGGGCAGGGGGCAATGAGCAGTTCTTC. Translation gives CASSQDGAGGNEQFF.

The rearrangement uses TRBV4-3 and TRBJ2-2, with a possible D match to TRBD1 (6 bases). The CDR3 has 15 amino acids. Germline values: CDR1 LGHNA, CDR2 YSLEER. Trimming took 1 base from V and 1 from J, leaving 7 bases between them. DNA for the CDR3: TGCGCCAGCAGCCAAGGGACAGAGAACACCGGGGAGCTGTTTTTT. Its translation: CASSQGTENTGELFF.

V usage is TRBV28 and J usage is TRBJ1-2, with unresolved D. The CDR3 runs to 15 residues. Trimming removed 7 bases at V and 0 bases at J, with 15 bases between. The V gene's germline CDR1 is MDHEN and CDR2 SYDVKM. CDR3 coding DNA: TGTGCCAGCACCCGGGGAGAAACATCTAACTATGGCTACACCTTC. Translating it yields CASTRGETSNYGYTF.

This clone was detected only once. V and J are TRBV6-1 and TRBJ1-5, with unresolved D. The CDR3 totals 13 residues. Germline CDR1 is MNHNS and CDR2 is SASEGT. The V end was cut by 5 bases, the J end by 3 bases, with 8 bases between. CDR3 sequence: CASSSHINQPQHF. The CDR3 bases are TGTGCCAGCAGTTCACATATCAATCAGCCCCAGCATTTT.

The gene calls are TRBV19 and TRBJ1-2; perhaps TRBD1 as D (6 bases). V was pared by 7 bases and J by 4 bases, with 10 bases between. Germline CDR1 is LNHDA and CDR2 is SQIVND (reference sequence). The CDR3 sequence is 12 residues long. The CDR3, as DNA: TGTGCCAGTACCGACAGGAGCTATGGCTACACCTTC. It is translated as CASTDRSYGYTF.

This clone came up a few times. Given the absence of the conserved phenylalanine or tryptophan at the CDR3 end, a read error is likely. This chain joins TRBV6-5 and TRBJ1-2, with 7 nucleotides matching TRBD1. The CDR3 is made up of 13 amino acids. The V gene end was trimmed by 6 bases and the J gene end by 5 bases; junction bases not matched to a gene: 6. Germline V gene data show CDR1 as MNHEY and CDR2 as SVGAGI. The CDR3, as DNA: TGTGCCAGCAGCGGGACAGAAAAATATGGCTACACCCTC. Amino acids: CASSGTEKYGYTL.

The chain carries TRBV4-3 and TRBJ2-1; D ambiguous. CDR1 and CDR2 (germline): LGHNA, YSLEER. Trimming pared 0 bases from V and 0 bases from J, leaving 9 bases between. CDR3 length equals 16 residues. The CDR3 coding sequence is TGCGCCAGCAGCCAAGAGAGTAGATCCTCCTACAATGAGCAGTTCTTC. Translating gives CASSQESRSSYNEQFF.

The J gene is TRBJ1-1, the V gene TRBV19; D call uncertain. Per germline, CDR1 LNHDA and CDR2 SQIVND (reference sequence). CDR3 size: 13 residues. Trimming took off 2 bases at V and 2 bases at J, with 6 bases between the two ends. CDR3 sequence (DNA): TGTGCCAGTAGTATAAGCGACAACACTGAAGCTTTCTTT. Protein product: CASSISDNTEAFF.

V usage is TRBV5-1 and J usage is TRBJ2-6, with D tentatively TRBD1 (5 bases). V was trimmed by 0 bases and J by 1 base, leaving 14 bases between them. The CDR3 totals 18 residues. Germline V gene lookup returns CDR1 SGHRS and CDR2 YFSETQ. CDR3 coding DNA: TGCGCCAGCAGCTTGGATCTGACAGTCTATTCTGGGGCCAACGTCCTGACTTTC. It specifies CASSLDLTVYSGANVLTF.

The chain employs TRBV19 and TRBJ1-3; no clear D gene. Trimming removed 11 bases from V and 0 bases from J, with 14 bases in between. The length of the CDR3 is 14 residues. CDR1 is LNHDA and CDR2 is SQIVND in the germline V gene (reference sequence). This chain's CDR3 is CASTRGSSGNTIYF. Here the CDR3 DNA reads TGTGCCTCCACCCGAGGGAGCTCTGGAAACACCATATATTTT. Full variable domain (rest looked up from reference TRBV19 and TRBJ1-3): DGGITQSPKYLFRKEGQNVTLSCEQNLNHDAMYWYRQDPGQGLRLIYYSQIVNDFQKGDIAEGYSVSREKKESFPLTVTSAQKNPTAFYLCASTRGSSGNTIYFGEGSWLTVV.

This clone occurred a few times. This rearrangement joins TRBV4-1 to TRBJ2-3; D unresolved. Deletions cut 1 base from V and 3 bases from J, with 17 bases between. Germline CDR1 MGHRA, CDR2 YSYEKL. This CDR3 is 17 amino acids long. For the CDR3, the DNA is TGCGCCAGCAGCCAAGGGTTGGTGGGCCAATCAACAGATACGCAGTATTTT. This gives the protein CASSQGLVGQSTDTQYF.

CDR3 bases: TGTGCCAGCCACCAACGTCCGGGACAGGGGGTTGAAAAACTGTTTTTT. As protein: CASHQRPGQGVEKLFF. The chain employs TRBV6-6 and TRBJ1-4, with TRBD1 matching over 11 bases. Germline CDR1 is MNHNY and CDR2 is SVGAGI (reference sequence). V gave up 8 bases and J gave up 7 bases; unmatched junction bases: 12. This CDR3 contains 16 residues.

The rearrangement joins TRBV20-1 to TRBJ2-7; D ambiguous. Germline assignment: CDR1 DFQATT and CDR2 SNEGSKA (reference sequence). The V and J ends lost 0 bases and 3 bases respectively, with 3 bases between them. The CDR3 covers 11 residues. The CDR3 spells CSAREYYEQYF. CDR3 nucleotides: TGCAGTGCTAGAGAGTACTACGAGCAGTACTTC.

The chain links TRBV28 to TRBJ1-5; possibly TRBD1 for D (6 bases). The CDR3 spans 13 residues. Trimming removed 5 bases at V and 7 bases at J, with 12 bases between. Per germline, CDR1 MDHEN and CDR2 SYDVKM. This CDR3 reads CASSEAGEQPQHF. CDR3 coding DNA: TGTGCCAGCAGTGAGGCAGGGGAGCAGCCCCAGCATTTT.

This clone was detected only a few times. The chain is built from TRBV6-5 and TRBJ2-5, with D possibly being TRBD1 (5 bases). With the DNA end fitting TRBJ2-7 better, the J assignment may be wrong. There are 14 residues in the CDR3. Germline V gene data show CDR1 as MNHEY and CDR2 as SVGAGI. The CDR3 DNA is TGTGCCAGCAGTTACTTTCCAGGGTCATACGAGCAGTACTTC. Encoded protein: CASSYFPGSYEQYF.

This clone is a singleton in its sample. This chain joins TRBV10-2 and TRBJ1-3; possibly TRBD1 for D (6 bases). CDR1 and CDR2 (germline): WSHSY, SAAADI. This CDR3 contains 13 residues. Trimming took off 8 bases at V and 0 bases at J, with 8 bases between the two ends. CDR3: CASQDSSGNTIYF. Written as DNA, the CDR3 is TGCGCCAGCCAGGACAGCTCTGGAAACACCATATATTTT.

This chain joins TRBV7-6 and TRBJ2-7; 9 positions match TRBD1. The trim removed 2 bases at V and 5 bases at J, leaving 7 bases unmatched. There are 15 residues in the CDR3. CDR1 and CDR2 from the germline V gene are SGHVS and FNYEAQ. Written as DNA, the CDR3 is TGTGCCAGCAGCTTATGGGACAGGGAAGAGGACGAGCAGTACTTC. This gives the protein CASSLWDREEDEQYF.

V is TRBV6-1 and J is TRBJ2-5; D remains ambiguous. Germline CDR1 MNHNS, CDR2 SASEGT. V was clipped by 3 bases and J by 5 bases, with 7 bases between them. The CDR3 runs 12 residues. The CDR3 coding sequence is TGTGCCAGCAGTGAGACTCGGGAGACCCAGTACTTC. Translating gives CASSETRETQYF.

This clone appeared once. The CDR3 region has the DNA TGTGCCAGCAGCGCCGGGACAGAGAACTATGGCTACACCTTC. It yields the protein CASSAGTENYGYTF. This chain connects TRBV7-9 to TRBJ1-2; TRBD1 agrees at 7 bases. The V and J ends lost 5 bases and 2 bases, in that order; junction bases with no gene match: 5. CDR1 SEHNR and CDR2 FQNEAQ come from the germline V gene (reference sequence). This CDR3 comprises 14 residues.

In nucleotides, the CDR3 is TGTGCCAGCAGCTTGGTGCGGAGCTCCTATAATTCACCCCTCCACTTT. It translates to CASSLVRSSYNSPLHF. The chain joins TRBV5-6 to TRBJ1-6; D ambiguous. CDR1 and CDR2 from the germline V gene are SGHDT and YYEEEE. The CDR3 has 16 residues. V lost 0 bases and J 0 bases, leaving 7 bases between the germline ends.

The CDR3 nucleotides are TGTGCCAGCAGTAGTTATGGGCTGAGCGAGACCCAGTACTTC. Translated, it gives CASSSYGLSETQYF. The rearrangement uses TRBV6-5 and TRBJ2-5, with unresolved D. Looked up from germline, CDR1 is MNHEY and CDR2 is SVGAGI. The germline V and J ends were trimmed by 5 bases and 5 bases, with 15 bases remaining between them. The CDR3 consists of 14 residues.

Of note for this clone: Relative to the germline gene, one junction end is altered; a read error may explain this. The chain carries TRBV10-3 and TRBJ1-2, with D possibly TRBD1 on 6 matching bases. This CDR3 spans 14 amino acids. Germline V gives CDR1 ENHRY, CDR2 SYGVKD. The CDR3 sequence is CATSSDSPFYGYTF. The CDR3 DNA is TGTGCCACCAGTTCGGACAGTCCCTTCTATGGCTACACCTTC.

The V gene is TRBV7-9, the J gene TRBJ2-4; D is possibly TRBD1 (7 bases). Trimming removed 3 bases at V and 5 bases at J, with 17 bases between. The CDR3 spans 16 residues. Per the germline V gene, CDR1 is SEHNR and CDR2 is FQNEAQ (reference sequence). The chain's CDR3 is CASSLGGQPEENIQYF. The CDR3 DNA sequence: TGTGCCAGCAGCTTGGGGGGACAGCCCGAAGAAAACATTCAGTACTTC.

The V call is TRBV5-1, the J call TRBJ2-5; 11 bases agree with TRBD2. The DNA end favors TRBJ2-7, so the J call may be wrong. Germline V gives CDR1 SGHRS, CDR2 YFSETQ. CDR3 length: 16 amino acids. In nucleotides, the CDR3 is TGCGCCAGCAGCTTGGCCACTAGCGGGGGTATCTACGAGCAGTACTTC. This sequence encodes CASSLATSGGIYEQYF.

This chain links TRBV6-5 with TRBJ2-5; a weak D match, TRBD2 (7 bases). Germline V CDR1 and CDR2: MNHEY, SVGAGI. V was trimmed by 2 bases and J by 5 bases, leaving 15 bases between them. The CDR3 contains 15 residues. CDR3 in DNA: TGTGCCAGCAGTTACATGGCGGGGGCGTGGGAGACCCAGTACTTC. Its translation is CASSYMAGAWETQYF.

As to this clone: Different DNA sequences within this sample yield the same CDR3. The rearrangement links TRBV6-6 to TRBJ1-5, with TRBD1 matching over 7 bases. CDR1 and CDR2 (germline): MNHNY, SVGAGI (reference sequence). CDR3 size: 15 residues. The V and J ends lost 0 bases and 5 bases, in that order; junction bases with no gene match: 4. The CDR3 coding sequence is TGTGCCAGCAGTTACTCGGGACAGAGATATCAGCCCCAGCATTTT. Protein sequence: CASSYSGQRYQPQHF.

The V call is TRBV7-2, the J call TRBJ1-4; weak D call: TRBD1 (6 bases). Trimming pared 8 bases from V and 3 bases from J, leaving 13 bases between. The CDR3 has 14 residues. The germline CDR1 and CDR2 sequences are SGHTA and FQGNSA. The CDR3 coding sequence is TGTGCCAGCTCTCGCGGACAGCCTAATGAAAAACTGTTTTTT. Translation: CASSRGQPNEKLFF.

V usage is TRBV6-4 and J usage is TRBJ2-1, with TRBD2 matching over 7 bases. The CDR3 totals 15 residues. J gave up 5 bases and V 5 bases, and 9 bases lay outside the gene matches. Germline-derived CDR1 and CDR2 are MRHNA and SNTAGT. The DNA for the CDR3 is TGTGCCAGCAGTCCCCACTGGGGGGGAAACAATGAGCAGTTCTTC. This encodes CASSPHWGGNNEQFF.

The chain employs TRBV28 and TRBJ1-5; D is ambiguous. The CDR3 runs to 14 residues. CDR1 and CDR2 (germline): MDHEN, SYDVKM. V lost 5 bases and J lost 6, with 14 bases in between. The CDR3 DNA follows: TGTGCCAGCAGTGGTCTCCCTGGCCCTCAGCCCCAGCATTTT. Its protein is CASSGLPGPQPQHF. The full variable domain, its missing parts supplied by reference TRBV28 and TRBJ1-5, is DVKVTQSSRYLVKRTGEKVFLECVQDMDHENMFWYRQDPGLGLRLIYFSYDVKMKEKGDIPEGYSVSREKKERFSLILESASTNQTSMYLCASSGLPGPQPQHFGDGTRLSIL.